This passage covers 8 T cell receptor beta chains from one sample sequenced in a study of blood T cell repertoires in COVID-19. The protocol was immunoSEQ multiplex PCR, while the TCRdb copy is restricted to in-frame clones and leaves out a portion. The table includes 150,000 to 200,000 clones, 92% detected once. Sample: peripheral blood. Receptors originate from a man aged 30 to 39 with COVID-19, enrolled during active disease.

The CDR3 region is CASSPQGANSPLHF. The CDR3 DNA is TGCGCCAGCAGCCCACAGGGGGCGAACTCACCCCTCCACTTT. The chain recombines TRBV5-1 with TRBJ1-6; 9 nucleotides match TRBD1. Germline V gene lookup returns CDR1 SGHRS and CDR2 YFSETQ. Unmatched junction bases numbered 6, after V lost 4 bases and J lost 10 bases. There are 14 residues in the CDR3. Variable domain in full (rest from reference TRBV5-1 and TRBJ1-6): KAGVTQTPRYLIKTRGQQVTLSCSPISGHRSVSWYQQTPGQGLQFLFEYFSETQRNKGNFPGRFSGRQFSNSRSEMNVSTLELGDSALYLCASSPQGANSPLHFGNGTRLTVT.

The chain carries TRBV27 and TRBJ2-5; 7 nucleotides match TRBD1. V lost 5 bases and J lost 2; bases outside the gene matches: 11. Germline V gives CDR1 MNHEY, CDR2 SMNVEV (reference sequence). The CDR3 has 16 residues. The CDR3 DNA reads as TGTGCCAGCAGTCAGGGACAGCTCCAAATACAAGAGACCCAGTACTTC. The encoded protein is CASSQGQLQIQETQYF.

The chain has TRBV7-2 and TRBJ2-7; 12 bases are a match to TRBD1. This CDR3 spans 15 amino acids. CDR1 SGHTA and CDR2 FQGNSA come from the germline V gene. V shed 4 bases, J shed 3 bases, and the junction held 4 bases outside the gene matches. CDR3 region: CASSWGTGGGYEQYF. CDR3 bases: TGTGCCAGCAGCTGGGGGACAGGGGGCGGCTACGAGCAGTACTTC.

The chain employs TRBV5-1 and TRBJ1-2; 9 bases map to TRBD1. This CDR3 has 18 amino acids. V lost 3 bases and J lost 3; bases outside the gene matches: 15. The V gene's germline CDR1 is SGHRS and CDR2 YFSETQ. The CDR3 spells CASSSVPGQGTDHYGYTF. CDR3 nucleotide sequence: TGCGCCAGCAGCTCTGTCCCGGGACAGGGTACGGATCACTATGGCTACACCTTC.

The J gene is TRBJ2-7, the V gene TRBV6-1, with TRBD1 as a possible D gene (6 bases). Trimming removed 3 bases from V and 2 bases from J, with 8 bases in between. The CDR3 is 13 residues long. Germline values: CDR1 MNHNS, CDR2 SASEGT. The CDR3 DNA reads TGTGCCAGCAGTGACAGGGGTCCCTACGAGCAGTACTTC. It codes for CASSDRGPYEQYF.

The rearrangement uses TRBV27 and TRBJ1-5; no definite D call. The CDR3 is made up of 14 amino acids. V was clipped by 8 bases and J by 9 bases, with 20 bases between them. In germline, CDR1 is MNHEY, CDR2 SMNVEV (reference sequence). CDR3 in amino acids: CASRPGLERRPQHF. The CDR3 nucleotides read TGTGCCAGCCGCCCAGGACTGGAAAGGAGGCCCCAGCATTTT.

This rearrangement joins TRBV2 to TRBJ1-5; perhaps TRBD1 as D (6 bases). Trimming pared 5 bases from V and 6 bases from J, leaving 14 bases between. The CDR3 sequence is 14 residues long. CDR1 is SNHLY, CDR2 FYNNEI, per germline. CDR3 DNA sequence: TGTGCCAGCAGTAGGACAGAAGGAAGTCAGCCCCAGCATTTT. Translation gives CASSRTEGSQPQHF.

The genes are TRBV3-1 (or the pseudogene TRBV3-2) and TRBJ1-5; tentative D call: TRBD1 (5 bases). The CDR3 is made up of 16 amino acids. V gave up 0 bases and J gave up 1 base, with 10 bases separating them. Germline CDR1 is LGHDT and CDR2 is YNNKEL (reference sequence). The CDR3: CASSQDGAGSNQPQHF. CDR3 nucleotide sequence: TGTGCCAGCAGCCAAGATGGGGCGGGGAGCAATCAGCCCCAGCATTTT.